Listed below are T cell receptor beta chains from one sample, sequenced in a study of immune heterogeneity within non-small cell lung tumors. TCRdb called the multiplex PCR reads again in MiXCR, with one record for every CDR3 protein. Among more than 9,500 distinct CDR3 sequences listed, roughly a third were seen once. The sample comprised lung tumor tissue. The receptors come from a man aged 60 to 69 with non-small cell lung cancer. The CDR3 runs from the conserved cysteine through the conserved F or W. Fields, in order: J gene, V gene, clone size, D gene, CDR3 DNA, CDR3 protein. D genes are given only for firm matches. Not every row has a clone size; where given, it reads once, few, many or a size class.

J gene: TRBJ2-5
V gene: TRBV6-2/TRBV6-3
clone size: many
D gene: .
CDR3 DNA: TGTGCCAGTAGACGGGGTTCCCAAGAGACCCAGTACTTC
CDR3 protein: CASRRGSQETQYF

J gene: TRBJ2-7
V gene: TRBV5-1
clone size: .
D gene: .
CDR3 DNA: TGCGCCAGCAGCTGGACAGTGACCTCCTACGAGCAGTACTTC
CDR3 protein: CASSWTVTSYEQYF

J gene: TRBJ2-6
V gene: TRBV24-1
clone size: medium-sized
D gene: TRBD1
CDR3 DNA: TGTGCCACCAGTGCGGGACAGAGCCCTTTCTCTGGGGCCAACGTCCTGACTTTC
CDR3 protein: CATSAGQSPFSGANVLTF

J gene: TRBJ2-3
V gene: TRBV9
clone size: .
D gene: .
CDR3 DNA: TGTGCCAGCAGCGACACAGATACGCAGTATTTT
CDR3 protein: CASSDTDTQYF

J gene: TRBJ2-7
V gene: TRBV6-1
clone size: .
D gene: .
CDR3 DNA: TGTGCCAGCCTCCCCTGGGGAGCGGATAGACCCTACGAGCAGTACTTC
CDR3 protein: CASLPWGADRPYEQYF

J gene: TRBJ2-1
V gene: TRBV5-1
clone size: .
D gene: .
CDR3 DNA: TGCGCCAGCAGCTTTAGGGAGACCGCCTACAATGAGCAGTTCTTC
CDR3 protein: CASSFRETAYNEQFF

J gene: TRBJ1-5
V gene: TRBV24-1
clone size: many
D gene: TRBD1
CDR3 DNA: TGTGCCACCAGTGATTCAGGACAGGGGAAAAATCAGCCCCAGCATTTT
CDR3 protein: CATSDSGQGKNQPQHF

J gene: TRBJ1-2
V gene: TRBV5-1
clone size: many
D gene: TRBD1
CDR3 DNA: TGCGCCAGCAGCTTGGCCACAGGGGGCGATGGCTACACCTTC
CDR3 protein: CASSLATGGDGYTF

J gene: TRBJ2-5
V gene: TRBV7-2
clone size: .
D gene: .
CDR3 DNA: TGTGCCAGCAGCTTAGAACAGTTCCAAGAGACCCAGTACTTC
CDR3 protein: CASSLEQFQETQYF

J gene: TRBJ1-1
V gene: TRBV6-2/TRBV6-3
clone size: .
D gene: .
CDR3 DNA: TGTGCCAGCAGTTTCCCAAGTAGGGGGGGCGCCAACACTGAAGCTTTCTTT
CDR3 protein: CASSFPSRGGANTEAFF

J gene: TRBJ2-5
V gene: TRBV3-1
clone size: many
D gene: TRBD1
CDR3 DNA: TGTGCCAGCAGCCAAGGTAGACAGGGAACTCTCCAAGAGACCCAGTACTTC
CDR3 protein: CASSQGRQGTLQETQYF

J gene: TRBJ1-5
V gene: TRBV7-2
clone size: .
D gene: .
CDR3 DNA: TGTGCCAGCAGCTTACCCGCGGCGAGCAATCAGCCCCAGCATTTT
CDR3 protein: CASSLPAASNQPQHF

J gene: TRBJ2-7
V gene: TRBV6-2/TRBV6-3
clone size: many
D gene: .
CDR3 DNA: TGTGCCAGCACCCCCTCGTGGGGGTACGAGCAGTACTTC
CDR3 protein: CASTPSWGYEQYF

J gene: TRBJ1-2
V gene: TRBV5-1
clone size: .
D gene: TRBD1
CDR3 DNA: TGCGCCAGCAGGAGGGGGACAGGGTTGAACTATGGCTACACCTTC
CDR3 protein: CASRRGTGLNYGYTF

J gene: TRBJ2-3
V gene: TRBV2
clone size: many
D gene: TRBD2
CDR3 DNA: TGTGCCAGCTCCGCCAGCGGGAGTTCCGCAGATACGCAGTATTTT
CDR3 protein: CASSASGSSADTQYF

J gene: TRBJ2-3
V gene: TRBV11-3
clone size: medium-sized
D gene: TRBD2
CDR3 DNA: TGTGCCAGCAGCTTAGGATCCTCTAGCGGAAGCACAGATACGCAGTATTTT
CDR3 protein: CASSLGSSSGSTDTQYF

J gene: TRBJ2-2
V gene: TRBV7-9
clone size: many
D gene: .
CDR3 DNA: TGTGCCAGCAGCCCCCAGGGGTTTTTCACCGGGGAGCTGTTTTTT
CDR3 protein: CASSPQGFFTGELFF

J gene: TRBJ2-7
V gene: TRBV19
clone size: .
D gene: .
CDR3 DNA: TGTGCCAGTAGTACCTCGACAGGTTTCTCCTACGAGCAGTACTTC
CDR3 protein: CASSTSTGFSYEQYF

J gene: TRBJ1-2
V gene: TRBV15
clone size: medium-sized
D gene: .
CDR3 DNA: TGTGCCACCAGCAGAGATCCTACAGGATATTATGGCTACACCTTC
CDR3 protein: CATSRDPTGYYGYTF

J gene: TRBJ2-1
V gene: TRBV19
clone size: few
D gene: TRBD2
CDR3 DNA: TGTGCCAGTAGTATAGGGTTTCGGGCTAGCGGGAGGGCCGGATACAATGAGCAGTTCTTC
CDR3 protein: CASSIGFRASGRAGYNEQFF

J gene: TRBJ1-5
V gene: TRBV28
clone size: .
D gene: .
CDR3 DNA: TGTGCCAGCAGTTTAATCCATCAGCCCCAGCATTTT
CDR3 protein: CASSLIHQPQHF

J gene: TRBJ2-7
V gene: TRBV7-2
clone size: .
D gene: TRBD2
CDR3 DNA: TGTGCCAGCAGCTCGACTAGCGGGGCCTACGAGCAGTACTTC
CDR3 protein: CASSSTSGAYEQYF

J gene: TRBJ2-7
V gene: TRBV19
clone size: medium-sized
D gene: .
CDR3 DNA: TGTGCCAGTAAACAAGGTCAAGGAGAGCAGTACTTC
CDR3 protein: CASKQGQGEQYF

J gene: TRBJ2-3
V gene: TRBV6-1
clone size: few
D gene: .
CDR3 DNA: TGTGCCACCTTTTGGCAGGGACCAATGAGCACAGATACGCAGTATTTT
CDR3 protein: CATFWQGPMSTDTQYF

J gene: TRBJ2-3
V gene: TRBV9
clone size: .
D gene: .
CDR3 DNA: TGTGCCAGCAGCGTAGAACAGAGAACAGATACGCAGTATTTT
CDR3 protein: CASSVEQRTDTQYF

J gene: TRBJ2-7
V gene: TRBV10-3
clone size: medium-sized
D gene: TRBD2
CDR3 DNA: TGTGCCATCAGTGAAACGGGACTAGCGGGAAACGAGCAGTACTTC
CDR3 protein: CAISETGLAGNEQYF